The entry below describes one T cell receptor (beta chain). Its antigen is still unknown. This entry is derived from a study of cytomegalovirus exposure and HLA in healthy donors. Study results and limitations: Overall, roughly 160 TCR beta chains were annotated as cytomegalovirus-associated. Within an earlier analysis, most TCR beta V segments proved productive either about 87% or about 30% of the time.

Researchers ran the PCR with 60 Vbeta and 13 Jbeta primers. Method: immunoSEQ multiplex PCR; TCRdb's copy keeps in-frame clones and lacks some. The table lists approximately 150,000 clones, approximately 80% of them singletons. There are 13 residues in the CDR3. Germline CDR1 SGHDT, CDR2 YYEEEE. Trimming removed 4 bases from V and 6 bases from J; junction bases left unmatched: 4. The sequence derives from a woman aged 18-29 years in good health and CMV-seropositive. The rearrangement uses TRBV5-6 and TRBJ1-5; TRBD1 agrees at 7 bases. The material sequenced was PBMCs. The CDR3 here is CASSRTGVQPQHF. The CDR3 coding sequence is TGTGCCAGCAGCCGTACAGGGGTTCAGCCCCAGCATTTT.